This TCR beta chain was sequenced during a study of cytomegalovirus exposure and HLA in healthy donors. Vbeta (60) and Jbeta (13) primers were used in the PCR. Using immunoSEQ multiplex PCR, the repertoire was profiled, and TCRdb retains in-frame clones only, with some absent. The sample has about 120,000 clones; 75% to 90% are singletons. The V and J ends lost 0 bases and 11 bases, in that order; junction bases with no gene match: 19. Germline loops: CDR1 SGHDN, CDR2 FVKESK. The CDR3 covers 18 residues. The clonotype originates from a man aged 25 to 45 in good health and CMV-seronegative. The sample was PBMCs. The V gene is TRBV14, the J gene TRBJ2-1; 7 positions match TRBD2. CDR3 residues: CASSQDASDWIGRLKQFF. The DNA for the CDR3 is TGTGCCAGCAGCCAAGATGCGTCGGATTGGATCGGGAGGCTCAAGCAGTTCTTC. Full variable domain (outside the CDR3, taken from reference TRBV14 and TRBJ2-1): EAGVTQFPSHSVIEKGQTVTLRCDPISGHDNLYWYRRVMGKEIKFLLHFVKESKQDESGMPNNRFLAERTGGTYSTLKVQPAELEDSGVYFCASSQDASDWIGRLKQFFGPGTRLTVL.